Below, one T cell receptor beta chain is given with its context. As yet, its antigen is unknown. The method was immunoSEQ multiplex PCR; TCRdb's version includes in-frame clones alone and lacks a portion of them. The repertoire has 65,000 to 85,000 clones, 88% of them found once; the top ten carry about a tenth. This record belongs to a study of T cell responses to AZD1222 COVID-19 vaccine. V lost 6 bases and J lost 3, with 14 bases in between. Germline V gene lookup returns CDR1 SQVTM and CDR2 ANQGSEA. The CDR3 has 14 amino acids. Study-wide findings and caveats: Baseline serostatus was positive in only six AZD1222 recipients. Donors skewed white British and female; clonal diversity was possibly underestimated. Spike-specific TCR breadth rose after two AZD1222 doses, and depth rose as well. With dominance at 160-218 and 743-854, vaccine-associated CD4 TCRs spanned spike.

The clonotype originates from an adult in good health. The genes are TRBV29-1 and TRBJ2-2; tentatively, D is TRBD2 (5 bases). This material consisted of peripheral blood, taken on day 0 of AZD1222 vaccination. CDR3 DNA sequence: TGCAGCGTCCGGACTTTACGGGACACCGGGGAGCTGTTTTTT. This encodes CSVRTLRDTGELFF.